The 27 T cell receptor beta chains below all came from one sample that was sequenced in a study of blood T cell repertoires in COVID-19. Using immunoSEQ multiplex PCR, the repertoire was profiled, and TCRdb retains in-frame clones only, with some absent. The table records about 100,000 clones, approximately 87% of them present only once. Sequenced material: peripheral blood. The receptors shown here come from a human donor in a cohort sampled during active COVID-19.

The chain carries TRBV3-1 (or the pseudogene TRBV3-2) and TRBJ2-1, with D maybe TRBD2 (5 bases). The CDR3 consists of 13 residues. CDR1 is LGHDT, CDR2 YNNKEL, per germline (reference sequence). The V gene lost 7 bases and the J gene lost 8 bases, with 15 bases spanning the gap. CDR3 residues: CASTQRFSDEQFF. The CDR3 DNA reads as TGTGCCAGCACCCAGCGATTTAGCGATGAGCAGTTCTTC.

The chain couples TRBV19 to TRBJ2-6; TRBD2 might be the D (7 bases). CDR3 length equals 18 residues. Trimming removed 2 bases from V and 2 bases from J, with 16 bases in between. The germline V gene encodes CDR1 LNHDA and CDR2 SQIVND (reference sequence). The CDR3 here is CASSIRARGATGANVLTF. The CDR3, as DNA: TGTGCCAGTAGTATACGGGCCCGGGGGGCGACTGGGGCCAACGTCCTGACTTTC.

Comments on this clone: The sample carries other DNA sequences with the same CDR3. This chain links TRBV5-1 with TRBJ1-1; 9 positions match TRBD1. The CDR3 length is 14 residues. Germline CDR1 and CDR2: SGHRS and YFSETQ. V lost 3 bases and J lost 4; bases outside the gene matches: 4. The CDR3 nucleotides are TGCGCCAGCAGCTGGGGACAGGGAGGCACTGAAGCTTTCTTT. Its protein product is CASSWGQGGTEAFF.

On this clone: This same CDR3 is encoded by further DNA sequences in the sample. The rearrangement links TRBV18 to TRBJ1-5, with D perhaps matching TRBD1 (6 bases). The CDR3 has 13 amino acids. V lost 5 bases and J lost 5, with 10 bases in between. Germline CDR1 KGHSH, CDR2 LQKENI. CDR3 loop: CASSEGVDQPQHF. CDR3 sequence (DNA): TGTGCCAGCTCAGAGGGGGTGGATCAGCCCCAGCATTTT.

The CDR3 DNA sequence: TGTGCCAGCAGCTTGTTAGCGGGGACCGGGCCCCAGCATTTT. Its translation is CASSLLAGTGPQHF. This chain joins TRBV5-6 and TRBJ1-5; maybe TRBD1 (5 bases). CDR3 length: 14 amino acids. Germline V gene lookup returns CDR1 SGHDT and CDR2 YYEEEE. V lost 1 base to trimming and J lost 9 bases, with 14 bases between them.

The chain is built from TRBV5-5 and TRBJ2-7, with a possible D match to TRBD2 (6 bases). CDR3 length: 12 residues. CDR1 is SGHKS and CDR2 is YYEKEE in the germline V gene (reference sequence). The ends were cut back, 3 bases at V and 4 bases at J, with 8 bases in the middle. CDR3 sequence: CASSWGVYEQYF. The CDR3 DNA reads TGTGCCAGCAGCTGGGGGGTTTACGAGCAGTACTTC.

The chain joins TRBV9 to TRBJ2-5; the D gene is possibly TRBD1 (6 bases). The CDR3 is 14 amino acids. The germline V gene has CDR1 SGDLS and CDR2 YYNGEE. The V end lost 4 bases, the J end lost 4 bases, and 14 bases lay between the germline ends. CDR3 protein: CASSQTGFLETQYF. Here the CDR3 DNA reads TGTGCCAGCAGCCAAACAGGGTTTCTAGAGACCCAGTACTTC.

The chain joins TRBV6-5 to TRBJ2-7; D is perhaps TRBD2 (6 bases). This CDR3 is 14 amino acids long. V was pared by 8 bases and J by 2 bases, with 16 bases between. Germline assignment: CDR1 MNHEY and CDR2 SVGAGI. The CDR3 sequence: CASGITGGTYEQYF. The CDR3 bases are TGTGCCAGCGGAATAACAGGAGGGACCTACGAGCAGTACTTC.

The J gene is TRBJ1-5, the V gene TRBV6-5; 8 nucleotides align to TRBD1. The CDR3 runs 13 residues. V lost 5 bases, J lost 4 bases, and 1 base stayed unmatched. Germline V gene sequence: CDR1 MNHEY, CDR2 SVGAGI. For the CDR3, the DNA is TGTGCCAGCAGTCGACAGGGGAATCAGCCCCAGCATTTT. As protein: CASSRQGNQPQHF.

Here the CDR3 reads CASSTGRPYEQYF. The CDR3 nucleotides read TGTGCCAGTAGTACAGGGAGGCCGTACGAGCAGTACTTC. The chain uses TRBV19 and TRBJ2-7; D might be TRBD2 (6 bases). The germline V gene has CDR1 LNHDA and CDR2 SQIVND (reference sequence). The CDR3 covers 13 residues. The V end lost 4 bases, the J end lost 4 bases, and 11 bases lay between the germline ends. The full variable domain, rest sourced from reference TRBV19 and TRBJ2-7, is DGGITQSPKYLFRKEGQNVTLSCEQNLNHDAMYWYRQDPGQGLRLIYYSQIVNDFQKGDIAEGYSVSREKKESFPLTVTSAQKNPTAFYLCASSTGRPYEQYFGPGTRLTVT.

The gene calls are TRBV9 and TRBJ1-1; D uncertain. The germline V gene has CDR1 SGDLS and CDR2 YYNGEE. Trimming stripped 4 bases from V and 5 bases from J, with 15 bases between. This CDR3 spans 14 amino acids. DNA of the CDR3: TGTGCCAGCAGCTCAGAGGCGCGGGGTACTGAAGCTTTCTTT. Amino acids: CASSSEARGTEAFF.

The V and J genes are TRBV7-2 and TRBJ1-2; D unresolved. The CDR3 consists of 14 residues. The germline V gene has CDR1 SGHTA and CDR2 FQGNSA. The V and J ends lost 5 bases and 4 bases respectively, with 14 bases between them. Here the CDR3 DNA reads TGTGCCAGCAGCCCCCGACACAAGGCCTATGGCTACACCTTC. Translating gives CASSPRHKAYGYTF.

The genes are TRBV7-2 and TRBJ2-1; 9 bases are shared with TRBD2. The CDR3 sequence is 16 residues long. V shed 5 bases and J 8 bases; nucleotides not matched to a gene: 13. CDR1 is SGHTA, CDR2 FQGNSA, per germline. The CDR3 loop is CASSVTGGGARDEQFF. The CDR3 bases are TGTGCCAGCAGCGTTACGGGCGGGGGGGCCCGGGATGAGCAGTTCTTC.

This sequence joins TRBV9 and TRBJ2-1; tentatively, D is TRBD2 (5 bases). V was cut by 0 bases and J by 2 bases, with 18 bases left in between. The CDR3 spans 18 residues. Germline CDR1 SGDLS, CDR2 YYNGEE. The CDR3 loop reads CASSVAPLAGGPYNEQFF. For the CDR3, the DNA is TGTGCCAGCAGCGTAGCCCCCCTAGCCGGAGGACCCTACAATGAGCAGTTCTTC.

This chain joins TRBV12-3 or TRBV12-4 and TRBJ2-7; D not resolved. CDR3 size: 13 residues. With 4 bases removed from V and 3 bases from J, the gap between germline ends came to 10 bases. CDR3 protein: CASSSTDFYEQYF. The CDR3 DNA sequence: TGTGCCAGCAGTTCTACAGATTTCTACGAGCAGTACTTC.

The sample holds a few counts of this clone. V usage is TRBV2 and J usage is TRBJ2-7, with TRBD1 matching 7 bases. J gave up 2 bases and V 8 bases, and 9 bases lay outside the gene matches. The CDR3 has 14 residues. CDR1 is SNHLY, CDR2 FYNNEI, per germline. The CDR3 sequence: CASGAGGKTYEQYF. The CDR3 DNA is TGTGCCAGCGGAGCAGGGGGAAAAACCTACGAGCAGTACTTC.

This clone was observed once. The chain combines TRBV3-1 (or the pseudogene TRBV3-2) with TRBJ2-1; TRBD2 matches 10 bases. The CDR3 is 15 amino acids. The germline V gene encodes CDR1 LGHDT and CDR2 YNNKEL (reference sequence). V shed 4 bases and J 3 bases; nucleotides not matched to a gene: 3. The CDR3 DNA follows: TGTGCCAGCAGCCCTAGCGGGGGACTCTACAATGAGCAGTTCTTC. The encoded protein is CASSPSGGLYNEQFF.

The sample holds one count of this clone. CDR3 amino acids: CASSQRETQYF. The CDR3 DNA reads as TGTGCCAGCAGTCAACGGGAGACCCAGTACTTC. This sequence joins TRBV6-2 or TRBV6-3 and TRBJ2-5; D gene unclear. The CDR3 is 11 residues long. Germline V gene data show CDR1 as MNHEY and CDR2 as SVGEGT. Trimming cost V 5 bases and J 5 bases, with 6 bases left between them.

This clone was detected once. The CDR3 region has the DNA TGTGCCATCAGAGCGACAGGGATGGGTGAAAAACTGTTTTTT. Translated, it gives CAIRATGMGEKLFF. The chain is built from TRBV10-3 and TRBJ1-4; the match to TRBD1 covers 7 bases. Germline values: CDR1 ENHRY, CDR2 SYGVKD. V dropped 6 bases and J dropped 7; count of bases not matched to a gene: 8. The CDR3 runs to 14 residues.

Regarding this clone: The junction does not match germline at one end; this may be a read error. The V call is TRBV5-1, the J call TRBJ2-1; 8 nucleotides align to TRBD1. The CDR3 spans 12 residues. The germline gives CDR1 SGHRS, CDR2 YFSETQ. CDR3: CASSFGQGEEFF. CDR3 coding DNA: TGCGCCAGCAGCTTTGGACAGGGTGAGGAGTTCTTC. The entire variable domain, with the rest obtained from reference TRBV5-1 and TRBJ2-1, is as follows: KAGVTQTPRYLIKTRGQQVTLSCSPISGHRSVSWYQQTPGQGLQFLFEYFSETQRNKGNFPGRFSGRQFSNSRSEMNVSTLELGDSALYLCASSFGQGEEFFGPGTRLTVL.

Note on this clone: Other nucleotide sequences in the sample specify the same CDR3. This chain connects TRBV12-3 or TRBV12-4 to TRBJ1-1; TRBD1 might be the D (5 bases). The V end lost 1 base, the J end lost 5 bases, and 8 bases lay between the germline ends. The CDR3 loop spans 13 amino acids. CDR3 sequence reads: CASSLGGGTEAFF. In DNA form, the CDR3 reads TGTGCCAGCAGTTTAGGGGGGGGAACTGAAGCTTTCTTT.

The chain recombines TRBV5-1 with TRBJ2-2; 8 positions match TRBD1. The CDR3 sequence is 15 residues long. The junction had 6 bases not matched to a gene; V was cut back by 0 bases and J by 8 bases. Germline V gene data show CDR1 as SGHRS and CDR2 as YFSETQ. The CDR3: CASSLGPGGRGELFF. CDR3 sequence (DNA): TGCGCCAGCAGCTTGGGGCCAGGGGGCCGAGGGGAGCTGTTTTTT.

The chain joins TRBV27 to TRBJ2-7; a weak D match, TRBD1 (5 bases). V lost 0 bases and J lost 5, with 11 bases in between. In germline, CDR1 is MNHEY, CDR2 SMNVEV (reference sequence). The CDR3 totals 14 residues. The CDR3 DNA reads as TGTGCCAGCAGTTTATCAGGGGTTGAAAACGAGCAGTACTTC. It codes for CASSLSGVENEQYF.

The chain has TRBV30 and TRBJ2-1; 11 positions match TRBD2. J was trimmed by 7 bases and V by 3 bases; bases with no gene match: 8. The CDR3 sequence is 15 residues long. Germline CDR1 is GTSNPN and CDR2 is SVGIG (reference sequence). The CDR3, as DNA: TGTGCCTGGAGGGACCCGACTAGCGGGATAAATGAGCAGTTCTTC. This encodes CAWRDPTSGINEQFF.

The chain is built from TRBV5-5 and TRBJ1-1; TRBD1 matches at 7 bases. Germline loops: CDR1 SGHKS, CDR2 YYEKEE (reference sequence). The length of the CDR3 is 14 residues. V was pared by 2 bases and J by 2 bases, with 3 bases of the junction left unmatched. CDR3 sequence reads: CASSFSGGNTEAFF. The CDR3 DNA sequence: TGTGCCAGCAGCTTCTCAGGGGGTAACACTGAAGCTTTCTTT.

V is TRBV7-9 and J is TRBJ2-1, with TRBD2 matching 11 bases. The CDR3 loop spans 14 amino acids. After removal of 4 bases from V and 5 bases from J, the junction contained 1 base not matched to a gene. Germline V gene sequence: CDR1 SEHNR, CDR2 FQNEAQ (reference sequence). The CDR3 DNA reads TGTGCCAGCAGCTCGGGACTAGCGGACAATGAGCAGTTCTTC. Amino acids: CASSSGLADNEQFF.

This chain links TRBV5-1 with TRBJ2-1; the D gene is possibly TRBD1 (6 bases). Germline CDR1 reads SGHRS; CDR2 reads YFSETQ. V lost 0 bases and J 7 bases, leaving 14 bases between the germline ends. This CDR3 is 15 amino acids long. CDR3 region: CASSLAGVFPNEQFF. The CDR3 coding sequence is TGCGCCAGCAGCTTGGCAGGGGTTTTCCCGAATGAGCAGTTCTTC.